The 32 T cell receptor beta chains listed next were all sequenced from one sample in a study of T cells after posttransplantation cyclophosphamide (TCRdb year 2016). This sample's treatment or condition label indicates: high-dose cyclophosphamide on days +3 and +4 as single-agent GVHD prophylaxis. Busulfan and fludarabine conditioning, a related or unrelated marrow graft, and cyclophosphamide on days +3 and +4 were given to PTCy patients. The library was obtained by the immunoSEQ multiplex PCR assay. TCRdb's version of the immuneACCESS table is confined to in-frame rearrangements and falls short of the full clone set. An unresolved V gene accounts for under half of the shortfall where checked; the remainder is of unknown origin. This sample lists tens of thousands of clones; around 80% were detected once. Roughly 8.3% of the sample belongs to the ten largest clones. Specimen: CD4+ T cells sorted from blood, collected roughly 1,900 days after a stem cell transplant with posttransplant cyclophosphamide. Receptors originate from a female patient in her 40s who received an allogeneic stem cell transplant from a related donor, was CMV-positive, and had no GVHD. In transplant recipients, some T cells may be of donor rather than host origin.

The rearrangement links TRBV28 to TRBJ2-2, with 11 bases that match TRBD1. The V segment lost 7 bases and the J segment 6 bases; nucleotides outside the gene matches: 7. Germline V CDR1 and CDR2: MDHEN, SYDVKM. The CDR3 extends over 15 amino acids. CDR3 amino acids: CASTLPGQGAGELFF. CDR3 sequence (DNA): TGTGCCAGCACCCTACCGGGACAGGGGGCCGGGGAGCTGTTTTTT.

The chain joins TRBV29-1 to TRBJ1-2, with D perhaps matching TRBD1 (6 bases). V lost 5 bases, J lost 6 bases, and 13 bases lay in between. There are 12 residues in the CDR3. CDR1 is SQVTM and CDR2 is ANQGSEA in the germline V gene. CDR3 amino acids: CSVYREGDGYTF. Here the CDR3 DNA reads TGCAGCGTTTACAGGGAAGGGGATGGCTACACCTTC. The full variable domain, completed using reference TRBV29-1 and TRBJ1-2, is SAVISQKPSRDICQRGTSLTIQCQVDSQVTMMFWYRQQPGQSLTLIATANQGSEATYESGFVIDKFPISRPNLTFSTLTVSNMSPEDSSIYLCSVYREGDGYTFGSGTRLTVV.

The rearrangement uses TRBV5-1 and TRBJ2-2; a possible D gene is TRBD1 (6 bases). The CDR3 runs 15 residues. Trimming stripped 4 bases from V and 1 base from J, with 11 bases between. Germline loops: CDR1 SGHRS, CDR2 YFSETQ. The CDR3 here is CASSRTALNTGELFF. In DNA, the CDR3 is TGCGCCAGCAGCCGGACAGCTTTGAACACCGGGGAGCTGTTTTTT.

V gene TRBV10-3 combines with J gene TRBJ1-6, with unresolved D. This CDR3 has 13 amino acids. CDR1 and CDR2 from the germline V gene are ENHRY and SYGVKD. CDR3 sequence: CWVRHLYNSPLHF. DNA of the CDR3: TGTTGGGTCAGGCACCTTTATAATTCACCCCTCCACTTT.

This chain connects TRBV7-8 to TRBJ1-6, with 7 bases fitting TRBD1. Trimming took 5 bases from V and 1 from J; bases not matched to a gene: 2. The CDR3 contains 15 residues. Germline CDR1 SGHVS, CDR2 FQNEAQ. The CDR3 reads CASSQQGSYNSPLHF. CDR3 nucleotides: TGTGCCAGCAGCCAACAGGGGTCCTATAATTCACCCCTCCACTTT.

The chain recombines TRBV11-2 with TRBJ1-5; maybe TRBD1 (6 bases). Germline lookup yields CDR1 SGHAT and CDR2 FQNNGV. The CDR3 runs to 14 residues. Trimming cost V 3 bases and J 6 bases, with 12 bases left between them. The CDR3 here is CASSFQGGAQPQHF. The CDR3, as DNA: TGTGCCAGCAGCTTCCAAGGGGGAGCTCAGCCCCAGCATTTT. The entire variable domain, with the rest obtained from reference TRBV11-2 and TRBJ1-5, is as follows: EAGVAQSPRYKIIEKRQSVAFWCNPISGHATLYWYQQILGQGPKLLIQFQNNGVVDDSQLPKDRFSAERLKGVDSTLKIQPAKLEDSAVYLCASSFQGGAQPQHFGDGTRLSIL.

The chain combines TRBV5-6 with TRBJ2-2, with D possibly TRBD2 on 6 matching bases. The length of the CDR3 is 17 residues. In germline, CDR1 is SGHDT, CDR2 YYEEEE. Between the trimmed V and J ends, which lost 4 bases and 1 base, there was a span of 17 bases. The CDR3 is CASSLPGRGRNTGELFF. DNA of the CDR3: TGTGCCAGCAGCCTTCCCGGGCGGGGCCGGAACACCGGGGAGCTGTTTTTT.

The chain joins TRBV9 to TRBJ1-1, with D possibly being TRBD1 (6 bases). The germline V gene encodes CDR1 SGDLS and CDR2 YYNGEE. V was clipped by 4 bases and J by 4 bases, with 14 bases between them. The CDR3 loop spans 14 amino acids. The CDR3 DNA sequence: TGTGCCAGCAGCATCTCGACAGGTGCCACTGAAGCTTTCTTT. Its protein product is CASSISTGATEAFF.

The sample holds a few counts of this clone. The V and J genes are TRBV7-2 and TRBJ2-2; 8 bases line up with TRBD2. After removal of 5 bases from V and 4 bases from J, the junction contained 9 bases not matched to a gene. The CDR3 is 16 residues long. Germline V gene lookup returns CDR1 SGHTA and CDR2 FQGNSA. Here the CDR3 reads CASSRDGGALTGELFF. The CDR3 DNA reads TGTGCCAGCAGCAGAGACGGGGGGGCCCTCACCGGGGAGCTGTTTTTT. Variable domain in full (rest from reference TRBV7-2 and TRBJ2-2): GAGVSQSPSNKVTEKGKDVELRCDPISGHTALYWYRQSLGQGLEFLIYFQGNSAPDKSGLPSDRFSAERTGGSVSTLTIQRTQQEDSAVYLCASSRDGGALTGELFFGEGSRLTVL.

The table lists this clone with a few counts. The chain combines TRBV6-1 with TRBJ2-3, with D hard to call. In germline, CDR1 is MNHNS, CDR2 SASEGT. Trimming removed 3 bases at V and 0 bases at J, with 10 bases between. This CDR3 has 15 residues. CDR3 loop: CASSDSGASTDTQYF. The CDR3 coding sequence is TGTGCCAGCAGTGACTCCGGAGCTAGCACAGATACGCAGTATTTT.

For this clone: An end of the junction does not agree with germline; a read error may underlie this. The V gene is TRBV4-2, the J gene TRBJ2-2, with 9 bases matching TRBD2. This CDR3 region has 19 residues. Per the germline V gene, CDR1 is LGHNA and CDR2 is YNFKEQ. CDR3 residues: CASSQDRFSLAGNPGELFF. The CDR3 coding sequence is TGTGCCAGCAGCCAAGATCGATTTTCGCTAGCGGGGAACCCCGGGGAGCTGTTTTTT.

The J gene is TRBJ2-3, the V gene TRBV6-1; the match to TRBD1 covers 8 bases. This CDR3 has 16 residues. V shed 3 bases, J shed 10 bases, and the junction held 15 bases outside the gene matches. Germline V gene sequence: CDR1 MNHNS, CDR2 SASEGT. In DNA form, the CDR3 reads TGTGCCAGCAGTGATAGACAGGGGCCGTTTCTATCTCCGCAGTATTTT. Translated, it gives CASSDRQGPFLSPQYF.

The rearrangement links TRBV11-2 to TRBJ2-3; 15 bases fit TRBD2. This CDR3 is 17 amino acids long. The germline V gene encodes CDR1 SGHAT and CDR2 FQNNGV. The V gene end was trimmed by 4 bases and the J gene end by 4 bases; junction bases not matched to a gene: 6. Here the CDR3 DNA reads TGTGCCAGCAGCTCGGGAGGACTAGCGGGGGGGGCAGATACGCAGTATTTT. The encoded protein is CASSSGGLAGGADTQYF.

This clone has a handful of counts. The V call is TRBV5-1, the J call TRBJ1-2; D perhaps matches TRBD1 (6 bases). Germline V gene sequence: CDR1 SGHRS, CDR2 YFSETQ. This CDR3 is 15 amino acids long. Trimming removed 0 bases from V and 8 bases from J, with 17 bases in between. CDR3: CASSLGAGDPSGYTF. The CDR3 DNA reads as TGCGCCAGCAGCTTGGGGGCAGGGGATCCGTCCGGCTACACCTTC.

This clone was counted only a few times. The chain employs TRBV21-1 and TRBJ2-3; the table's TRBD2 call for D was not verified on the DNA. TRBV21-1 counts as a pseudogene. The CDR3 length is 16 residues. CDR3: CASSTRTSAGTDTQYF. In DNA, the CDR3 is TGTGCCAGCAGCACTCGGACTAGTGCTGGCACAGATACGCAGTATTTT.

This chain uses TRBV7-9 with TRBJ2-1; TRBD1 agrees at 9 bases. V lost 3 bases to trimming and J lost 8 bases; unmatched junction nucleotides: 8. CDR3 length: 15 amino acids. Germline V CDR1 and CDR2: SEHNR, FQNEAQ (reference sequence). CDR3 nucleotide sequence: TGTGCCAGCAGCTTCGGACAGGGGCCCGCAGATGAGCAGTTCTTC. Translating it yields CASSFGQGPADEQFF.

This sequence joins TRBV6-6 and TRBJ1-5, with 8 bases aligning to TRBD1. Germline V gene sequence: CDR1 MNHNY, CDR2 SVGAGI (reference sequence). Trimming at V came to 6 bases and at J to 1 base, leaving 8 bases not matched to a gene. The CDR3 loop spans 16 amino acids. The CDR3 DNA sequence: TGTGCCAGCAGCTCATTCAACAGGGGGAGCAATCAGCCCCAGCATTTT. This encodes CASSSFNRGSNQPQHF.

This clone has a handful of counts. The CDR3 DNA sequence: TGTGCCAGCAGCCCCAACAGTTGGGGCTACACCTTC. Protein sequence: CASSPNSWGYTF. This chain links TRBV9 with TRBJ1-2; no reliable D call. Trimming took 4 bases from V and 8 from J, leaving 12 bases between them. The CDR3 loop spans 12 amino acids. Germline CDR1 SGDLS, CDR2 YYNGEE.

V usage is TRBV21-1 and J usage is TRBJ2-3; TRBD2, the D gene given by the table, was not confirmed from the DNA. TRBV21-1 is a pseudogene locus. The CDR3 covers 14 residues. CDR3 sequence (DNA): TGTGCCAGCAGCGGGGGCGGGGGGGCTGGGACGCAGTATTTT. It is translated as CASSGGGGAGTQYF.

In this sample, this clone turned up a few times. The chain uses TRBV6-5 and TRBJ2-3; D might be TRBD2 (6 bases). Germline V gives CDR1 MNHEY, CDR2 SVGAGI. V lost 6 bases to trimming and J lost 2 bases, with 9 bases between them. This CDR3 has 13 amino acids. In DNA form, the CDR3 reads TGTGCCAGCAGACGGGGGAACACAGATACGCAGTATTTT. Translating gives CASRRGNTDTQYF.

The genes are TRBV5-1 and TRBJ1-6; no definite D call. CDR1 is SGHRS and CDR2 is YFSETQ in the germline V gene. With 1 base removed from V and 0 bases from J, the gap between germline ends came to 8 bases. The CDR3 extends over 16 amino acids. CDR3 in amino acids: CASSLTASSYNSPLHF. The CDR3 region has the DNA TGCGCCAGCAGCTTGACAGCAAGCTCCTATAATTCACCCCTCCACTTT.

V usage is TRBV6-5 and J usage is TRBJ1-2, with D maybe TRBD1 (5 bases). Germline CDR1 reads MNHEY; CDR2 reads SVGAGI. This CDR3 contains 14 residues. Trimming stripped 5 bases from V and 6 bases from J, with 16 bases between. The CDR3 sequence: CASSESRAVDGYTF. The DNA for the CDR3 is TGTGCCAGCAGTGAATCCAGGGCAGTCGATGGCTACACCTTC.

This clone was observed a single time. The chain uses TRBV5-1 and TRBJ1-3; D is possibly TRBD1 (5 bases). Germline V gives CDR1 SGHRS, CDR2 YFSETQ. V was clipped by 2 bases and J by 3 bases, with 21 bases between them. This CDR3 comprises 18 residues. The CDR3 loop is CASSLEGLDGMIGNTIYF. The CDR3 coding sequence is TGCGCCAGCAGCTTAGAGGGACTGGACGGTATGATTGGAAACACCATATATTTT.

This rearrangement joins TRBV13 to TRBJ2-1; 8 bases agree with TRBD1. The ends lost 5 bases at V and 3 bases at J; junction bases unmatched: 3. Per the germline V gene, CDR1 is PRHDT and CDR2 is FYEKMQ (reference sequence). The CDR3 spans 14 residues. CDR3 amino acids: CASSRTGRYNEQFF. CDR3 DNA: TGTGCCAGCAGCAGGACAGGGCGCTACAATGAGCAGTTCTTC.

The chain recombines TRBV18 with TRBJ2-7; TRBD2 matches at 10 bases. The CDR3 extends over 14 amino acids. Trimming took 1 base from V and 5 from J; bases not matched to a gene: 2. In germline, CDR1 is KGHSH, CDR2 LQKENI. CDR3 protein: CASSPLLAGDEQYF. DNA for the CDR3: TGTGCCAGCTCACCACTCCTAGCGGGGGACGAGCAGTACTTC.

This sequence joins TRBV18 and TRBJ2-1; 9 bases map to TRBD2. In germline, CDR1 is KGHSH, CDR2 LQKENI. The length of the CDR3 is 15 residues. V lost 3 bases to trimming and J lost 4 bases; unmatched junction nucleotides: 4. The CDR3 sequence is CASSPLLAGYNEQFF. The CDR3 nucleotides read TGTGCCAGCTCACCCCTCCTAGCGGGGTACAATGAGCAGTTCTTC.

The V gene is TRBV7-8, the J gene TRBJ2-2; 12 nucleotides align to TRBD2. Germline CDR1 SGHVS, CDR2 FQNEAQ. The V segment lost 5 bases and the J segment 3 bases; nucleotides outside the gene matches: 10. The CDR3 is made up of 18 amino acids. CDR3 sequence: CASSPLGTSGGYTGELFF. CDR3 DNA sequence: TGTGCCAGCAGCCCCCTGGGAACTAGCGGGGGGTACACCGGGGAGCTGTTTTTT.

The chain links TRBV2 to TRBJ1-2, with TRBD1 identical over 8 bases. The CDR3 loop spans 13 amino acids. V trimming: 7 bases; J trimming: 4 bases; junction bases outside the gene matches: 5. From germline, CDR1 is SNHLY and CDR2 FYNNEI. The CDR3 nucleotides read TGTGCCAGCACCGGGGACAGGAGCTATGGCTACACCTTC. This gives the protein CASTGDRSYGYTF.

The J gene is TRBJ2-3, the V gene TRBV9, with 9 positions matching TRBD2. After removal of 4 bases from V and 2 bases from J, the junction contained 5 bases not matched to a gene. Germline CDR1 reads SGDLS; CDR2 reads YYNGEE. The CDR3 covers 15 residues. The CDR3 spells CASSRASGDTDTQYF. CDR3 nucleotide sequence: TGTGCCAGCAGCCGGGCTAGCGGGGACACAGATACGCAGTATTTT.

DNA for the CDR3: TGTGCCAGCAGACGCCGGGACAACTCCTACGAGCAGTACTTC. Its translation: CASRRRDNSYEQYF. The chain has TRBV6-6 and TRBJ2-7; D may be TRBD1 (6 bases). The CDR3 runs to 14 residues. The V end was cut by 6 bases, the J end by 0 bases, with 12 bases between. Germline values: CDR1 MNHNY, CDR2 SVGAGI (reference sequence).

The rearrangement links TRBV5-4 to TRBJ2-7; perhaps TRBD2 as D (6 bases). V lost 4 bases and J 3 bases, leaving 20 bases between the germline ends. CDR1 is SGHNT and CDR2 is YYREEE in the germline V gene (reference sequence). The length of the CDR3 is 16 residues. CDR3 loop: CASSPRLERRGYEQYF. The CDR3 DNA is TGTGCCAGCAGCCCCAGACTAGAGAGGCGAGGCTACGAGCAGTACTTC.

The chain uses TRBV29-1 and TRBJ2-3, with TRBD1 matching 8 bases. This CDR3 is built from 13 residues. Trimming at V came to 5 bases and at J to 2 bases, leaving 3 bases not matched to a gene. In germline, CDR1 is SQVTM, CDR2 ANQGSEA. CDR3 protein: CSVKTGVTDTQYF. CDR3 bases: TGCAGCGTTAAGACAGGGGTCACAGATACGCAGTATTTT.